These 5 T cell receptor beta chains were sequenced from one sample in a study of blood T cell repertoires in COVID-19. Profiled with immunoSEQ multiplex PCR; TCRdb holds only in-frame clones, not every one. The sample has about 150,000 clones; under 90% are singletons. Input material: PBMCs or T cells enriched from blood (not recorded which). The receptors shown here come from a man over 45 who had recovered from COVID-19.

This chain connects TRBV27 to TRBJ2-2; D is ambiguous. Germline V lookup: CDR1 MNHEY, CDR2 SMNVEV (reference sequence). The CDR3 length is 13 residues. Trimming stripped 4 bases from V and 1 base from J, with 4 bases between. The CDR3 reads CASSSRNTGELFF. CDR3 nucleotide sequence: TGTGCCAGCAGTTCGAGGAACACCGGGGAGCTGTTTTTT.

The chain has TRBV5-1 and TRBJ2-2; a possible D gene is TRBD2 (6 bases). Germline loops: CDR1 SGHRS, CDR2 YFSETQ. The CDR3 covers 18 residues. V shed 0 bases and J shed 2 bases, with 17 bases lying between them. CDR3 residues: CASSLDGAGRGNTGELFF. The CDR3 bases are TGCGCCAGCAGCTTGGATGGCGCGGGAAGAGGAAACACCGGGGAGCTGTTTTTT.

This sequence joins TRBV5-1 and TRBJ2-2; 7 nucleotides match TRBD1. The germline V gene encodes CDR1 SGHRS and CDR2 YFSETQ. The CDR3 runs to 16 residues. J was trimmed by 4 bases and V by 1 base; bases with no gene match: 7. In DNA form, the CDR3 reads TGCGCCAGCAGCTTGCTCTCCAGGGGGATCACCGGGGAGCTGTTTTTT. Residues: CASSLLSRGITGELFF. Looking up the rest from reference TRBV5-1 and TRBJ2-2 gives the full variable domain: KAGVTQTPRYLIKTRGQQVTLSCSPISGHRSVSWYQQTPGQGLQFLFEYFSETQRNKGNFPGRFSGRQFSNSRSEMNVSTLELGDSALYLCASSLLSRGITGELFFGEGSRLTVL.

The chain uses TRBV29-1 and TRBJ1-2, with TRBD1 as a possible D gene (5 bases). CDR1 is SQVTM and CDR2 is ANQGSEA in the germline V gene. Trimming removed 5 bases from V and 4 bases from J, with 14 bases in between. This CDR3 comprises 13 residues. The CDR3 nucleotides are TGCAGCGTTATCACAGGTACCACCTATGGCTACACCTTC. This translates into CSVITGTTYGYTF.

This chain uses TRBV7-2 with TRBJ2-3; D may be TRBD2 (6 bases). Trimming left V 6 bases short and J 4 bases short, with 11 bases between. This CDR3 has 13 residues. The germline CDR1 and CDR2 sequences are SGHTA and FQGNSA. The CDR3 sequence is CASRSRLADTQYF. The CDR3 region has the DNA TGTGCCAGCAGATCTCGACTAGCAGATACGCAGTATTTT.